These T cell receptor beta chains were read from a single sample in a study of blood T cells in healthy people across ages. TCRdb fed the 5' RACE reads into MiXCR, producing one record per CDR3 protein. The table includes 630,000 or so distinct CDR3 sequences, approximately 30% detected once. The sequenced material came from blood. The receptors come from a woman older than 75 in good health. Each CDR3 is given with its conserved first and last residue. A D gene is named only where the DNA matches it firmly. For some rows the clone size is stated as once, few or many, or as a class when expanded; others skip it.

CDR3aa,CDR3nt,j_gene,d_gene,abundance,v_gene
CASSQDSGYGNTIYF,TGCGCCAGCAGCCAAGATTCTGGGTATGGAAACACCATATATTTT,TRBJ1-3,.,.,TRBV4-3
CVSVNPGGDERYF,TGTGTCAGCGTAAACCCCGGGGGGGACGAGCGGTACTTC,TRBJ2-5,TRBD2,.,TRBV2
CASTLRSGQEQFF,TGTGCCAGCACTCTACGGTCCGGGCAAGAGCAGTTCTTC,TRBJ2-1,.,many,TRBV6-5
CSAPIPGQRNYGYTF,TGCAGTGCCCCGATTCCGGGACAGAGAAACTATGGCTACACCTTC,TRBJ1-2,TRBD1,many,TRBV20-1
CSARASGNSYEQYF,TGCAGTGCTAGAGCCTCAGGAAACTCCTACGAGCAGTACTTC,TRBJ2-7,.,once,TRBV20-1
CASSVALNQPQHF,TGTGCCAGCAGTGTCGCTCTCAATCAGCCCCAGCATTTT,TRBJ1-5,.,many,TRBV6-4
CASSFHREDLYF,TGTGCCAGCAGCTTCCACCGGGAGGATCTGTACTTC,TRBJ2-7,TRBD2,.,TRBV7-8
CASSLRLTYEQYF,TGTGCCAGCAGCTTGAGACTAACCTACGAGCAGTACTTC,TRBJ2-7,.,many,TRBV3-1
CASSEQGRNQPQHF,TGTGCCAGCAGTGAACAGGGACGGAATCAGCCCCAGCATTTT,TRBJ1-5,.,.,TRBV2
CASSVGLAGGSEQYF,TGTGCCAGCAGCGTAGGGCTAGCGGGGGGAAGTGAGCAGTACTTC,TRBJ2-5,TRBD2,.,TRBV9
CASSLGGSGEKLFF,TGTGCCAGCAGTTTAGGGGGCTCCGGTGAAAAACTGTTTTTT,TRBJ1-4,.,few,TRBV12-3/TRBV12-4
CASRPGHTNTEAFF,TGTGCCAGCAGACCAGGACACACCAACACTGAAGCTTTCTTT,TRBJ1-1,.,few,TRBV6-2/TRBV6-3
CASSLQGANQEPQYF,TGCGCCAGCAGCTTACAGGGGGCGAATCAAGAGCCTCAGTACTTC,TRBJ2-7,TRBD1,.,TRBV5-1
CASHLGGRTNEKLFF,TGCGCCAGTCACCTTGGGGGGCGGACTAATGAAAAACTGTTTTTT,TRBJ1-4,.,few,TRBV5-1
CASSQDTAKNIQYF,TGCGCCAGCAGCCAAGATACAGCCAAAAACATTCAGTACTTC,TRBJ2-4,.,many,TRBV4-3
CASSVGAGYEQFF,TGTGCCAGCAGCGTGGGGGCAGGGTATGAGCAGTTCTTC,TRBJ2-1,.,.,TRBV9
CTTNRDGPYEQYF,TGTACCACCAACCGGGACGGCCCCTACGAGCAGTACTTC,TRBJ2-7,.,.,TRBV6-2/TRBV6-3
CASSRGGTYYNEQFF,TGTGCCAGCAGTAGAGGAGGGACATACTACAATGAGCAGTTCTTC,TRBJ2-1,.,many,TRBV25-1
CSARAEGWKIGYTF,TGCAGTGCTAGGGCCGAAGGTTGGAAAATTGGCTACACCTTC,TRBJ1-2,.,many,TRBV20-1
CASSLTPSGGPDTQYF,TGTGCCAGCAGCTTAACTCCTAGCGGGGGCCCAGATACGCAGTATTTT,TRBJ2-3,TRBD2,many,TRBV7-3
CASSLTVGGPTVTQYF,TGTGCCAGCAGCTTAACCGTGGGAGGACCTACAGTTACGCAGTATTTT,TRBJ2-3,.,.,TRBV7-3
CASNGTPDTQYF,TGTGCCAGCAACGGGACCCCCGATACGCAGTATTTT,TRBJ2-3,.,many,TRBV12-3/TRBV12-4
CASSGPPYGYTF,TGTGCCAGCAGCGGGCCACCCTATGGCTACACCTTC,TRBJ1-2,.,many,TRBV6-2/TRBV6-3
CASSPWAGTGGYEQYF,TGTGCCAGCAGCCCCTGGGCGGGAACAGGGGGCTACGAGCAGTACTTC,TRBJ2-7,TRBD1,.,TRBV7-2
CASSLPSAEAFF,TGTGCCAGCAGCTTACCGTCCGCTGAAGCTTTCTTT,TRBJ1-1,.,.,TRBV7-9
CASSLHLQETQYF,TGTGCCAGCAGCTTACACCTCCAAGAGACCCAGTACTTC,TRBJ2-5,.,many,TRBV7-8
CASSSSGTATEVQYF,TGTGCCAGCAGCTCTAGTGGGACAGCGACCGAGGTCCAGTACTTC,TRBJ2-7,TRBD1,.,TRBV9
CASSLQAGGYYNEQFF,TGTGCCAGCAGTCTCCAAGCGGGGGGGTACTACAATGAGCAGTTCTTC,TRBJ2-1,TRBD2,many,TRBV12-3/TRBV12-4
CASSYGSGLAGSTDTQYF,TGTGCCAGCAGTTACGGATCGGGACTAGCGGGCAGCACAGATACGCAGTATTTT,TRBJ2-3,TRBD2,many,TRBV6-5